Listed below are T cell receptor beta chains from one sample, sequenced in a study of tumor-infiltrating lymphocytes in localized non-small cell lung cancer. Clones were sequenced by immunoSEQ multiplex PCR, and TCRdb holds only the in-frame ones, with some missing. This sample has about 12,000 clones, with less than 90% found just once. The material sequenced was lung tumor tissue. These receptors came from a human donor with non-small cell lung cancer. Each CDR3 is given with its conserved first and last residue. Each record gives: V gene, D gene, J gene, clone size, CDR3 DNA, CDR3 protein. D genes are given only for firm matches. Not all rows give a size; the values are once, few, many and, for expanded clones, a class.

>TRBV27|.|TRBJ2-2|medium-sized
TGTGCCAGCAGTTCCCTATCCGGGGAGCTGTTTTTT
CASSSLSGELFF
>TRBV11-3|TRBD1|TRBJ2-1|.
TGTGCCAGCAGCTTAGTCACGACAGGGACGAATGAGCAGTTCTTC
CASSLVTTGTNEQFF
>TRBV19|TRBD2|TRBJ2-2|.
TGTGCCAGTAGAACTAGCGGGGGGCTGAACACCGGGGAGCTGTTTTTT
CASRTSGGLNTGELFF
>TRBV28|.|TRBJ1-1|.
TGTGCCAGCAGTTTGGGGGAAAAAGCTTTCTTT
CASSLGEKAFF
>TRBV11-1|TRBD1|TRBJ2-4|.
TGTGCCAGCAGCCAGTACAGGGGGGAGGCCAAAAACATTCAGTACTTC
CASSQYRGEAKNIQYF
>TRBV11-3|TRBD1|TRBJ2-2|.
TGTGCCAGCAGCCAAACGACAGGGCCCACCGGGGAGCTGTTTTTT
CASSQTTGPTGELFF
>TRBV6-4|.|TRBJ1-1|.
TGTGCCAGCAGTGCCGGGACAAGCCGGGCTGAAGCTTTCTTT
CASSAGTSRAEAFF
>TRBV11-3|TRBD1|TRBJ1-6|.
TGTGCCAGCAGCTCGGGACAGCCTAATTCACCCCTCCACTTT
CASSSGQPNSPLHF
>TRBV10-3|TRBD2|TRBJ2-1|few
TGTGCCATCAGTGGGCGGACTAGCGGGGTCTATGAGCAGTTCTTC
CAISGRTSGVYEQFF
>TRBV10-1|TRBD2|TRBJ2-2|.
TGCGCCAGCAGCGATCTAGCGGGGGCCTCGAAGACCGGGGAGCTGTTTTTT
CASSDLAGASKTGELFF
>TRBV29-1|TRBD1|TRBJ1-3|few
TGCAGCGTTTGGACAGGCTTCTCTGGAAACACCATATATTTT
CSVWTGFSGNTIYF
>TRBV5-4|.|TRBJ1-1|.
TGTGCCAGCAGGGAACGGGGGGCTGAAGCTTTCTTT
CASRERGAEAFF
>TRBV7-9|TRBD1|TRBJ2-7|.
TGTGCCAGCAGCTTGACAGGGGCGGGTAACTACGAGCAGTACTTC
CASSLTGAGNYEQYF
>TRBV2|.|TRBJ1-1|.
TGTGCCAGCAACAGGGACCGCAACACTGAAGCTTTCTTT
CASNRDRNTEAFF
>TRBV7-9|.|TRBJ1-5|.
TGTGCCAGCAGCTTATGGAGCGGGGTTGGTGGCAATCAGCCCCAGCATTTT
CASSLWSGVGGNQPQHF
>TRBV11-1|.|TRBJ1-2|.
TGTGCCAGCAGCGAGGACAGAGGAGCTAACTATGGCTACACCTTC
CASSEDRGANYGYTF
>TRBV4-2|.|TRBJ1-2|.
TGTGCCAGCAGCTACCGGAGCGGGAGGGGGACCTATGGCTACACCTTC
CASSYRSGRGTYGYTF
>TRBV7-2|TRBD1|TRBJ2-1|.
TGTGCCAGCAGCCCCGGGACAGGGAATCACAATGAGCAGTTCTTC
CASSPGTGNHNEQFF
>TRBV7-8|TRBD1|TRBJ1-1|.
TGTGCCAGCAGATCAGGACAGGGGGCGTCAGCTGAAGCTTTCTTT
CASRSGQGASAEAFF
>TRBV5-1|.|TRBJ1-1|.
TGCGCCAGCAGCTTGCTACGTGGGGCGAGCACTGAAGCTTTCTTT
CASSLLRGASTEAFF
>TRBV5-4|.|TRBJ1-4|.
TGTGCCAGCAGCTCGGGGCTGCGTAATGAAAAACTGTTTTTT
CASSSGLRNEKLFF
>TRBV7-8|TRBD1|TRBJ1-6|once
TGTGCCAGCGGTCTAGGGACAGCGTATTCACCCCTCCACTTT
CASGLGTAYSPLHF
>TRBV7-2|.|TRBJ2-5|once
TGTGCCAGCAGCCCATACGGGGACCAAGAGACCCAGTACTTC
CASSPYGDQETQYF
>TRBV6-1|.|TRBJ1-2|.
TGTGCCAGCAGTCGGGACAACGGCTATGGCTACACCTTC
CASSRDNGYGYTF
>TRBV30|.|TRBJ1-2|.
TGTGCCTGGAGTGTAAGGCAGGTGTATGGCTACACCTTC
CAWSVRQVYGYTF
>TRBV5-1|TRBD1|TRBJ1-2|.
TGCGCCAGCCGTCACCGGGACAGTTATGGCTACACCTTC
CASRHRDSYGYTF
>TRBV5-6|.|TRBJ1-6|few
TGTGCCAGCAGCATGGCGGGGCACTTAGCCCTCCACTTT
CASSMAGHLALHF
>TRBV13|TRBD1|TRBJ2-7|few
TGTGCCAGCAGCCGAGGGGACAGGAGAATCTACGAGCAGTACTTC
CASSRGDRRIYEQYF
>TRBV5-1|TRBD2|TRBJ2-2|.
TGCGCCAGCAGCCAAATTCCGGGACTAGCGGGGGGGCGCACCGGGGAGCTGTTTTTT
CASSQIPGLAGGRTGELFF
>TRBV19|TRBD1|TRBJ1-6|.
TGTGCCAGTAGTATAGGACAGGGGATATCACCCCTCCACTTT
CASSIGQGISPLHF
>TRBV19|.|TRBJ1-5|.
TGTGCCAGTAGTATCAGGGGTAGCAATCAGCCCCAGCATTTT
CASSIRGSNQPQHF
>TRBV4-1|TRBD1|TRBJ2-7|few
TGCGCCAGCAGCCTTAGGACAGGGAGTTCATACGAGCAGTACTTC
CASSLRTGSSYEQYF
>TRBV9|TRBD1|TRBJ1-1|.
TGTGCCAGCAGCGTCCGGGACAGGGCCACGCAGGCTTTCTTT
CASSVRDRATQAFF
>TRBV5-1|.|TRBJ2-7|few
TGCGCCAGCAGCGGGAACTCCTACGAGCAGTACTTC
CASSGNSYEQYF
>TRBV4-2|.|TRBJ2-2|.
TGTGCCAGCAGTGTACTGAACACCGGGGAGCTGTTTTTT
CASSVLNTGELFF